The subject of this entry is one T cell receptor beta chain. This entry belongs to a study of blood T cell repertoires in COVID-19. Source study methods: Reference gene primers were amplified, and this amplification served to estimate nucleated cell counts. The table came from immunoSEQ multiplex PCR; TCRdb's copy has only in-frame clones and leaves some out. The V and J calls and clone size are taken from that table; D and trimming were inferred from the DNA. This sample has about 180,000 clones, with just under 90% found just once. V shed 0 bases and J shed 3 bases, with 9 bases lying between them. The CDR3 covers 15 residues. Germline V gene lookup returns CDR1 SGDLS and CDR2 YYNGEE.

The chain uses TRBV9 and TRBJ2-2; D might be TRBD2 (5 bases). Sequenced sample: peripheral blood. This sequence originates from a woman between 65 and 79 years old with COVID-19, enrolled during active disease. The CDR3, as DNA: TGTGCCAGCAGCGTAGGGAGGTTGGACACCGGGGAGCTGTTTTTT. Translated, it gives CASSVGRLDTGELFF.